Sequencing of this T cell receptor (beta chain) was carried out in a study of response to subunit inactivated influenza vaccine. Overall study findings and caveats: Few additional T cells are recruited per seasonal influenza vaccination, authors suggested.

TCRdb re-called the RT-PCR reads with MiXCR, one entry per CDR3 protein. The sample yields hundreds of thousands of distinct CDR3 sequences, around 22% seen once. As to this clonotype: Antigen: not known.

V lost 1 base, J lost 5 bases, and 6 bases stayed unmatched. CDR1 is DFQATT and CDR2 is SNEGSKA in the germline V gene (reference sequence). The CDR3 totals 16 residues. The clonotype was recovered from a man aged 45-69 years who received an inactivated influenza vaccine. Sequencing was performed on PBMCs from blood, taken about 20 months after vaccination. This chain joins TRBV20-1 and TRBJ2-1, with 12 bases lining up with TRBD2. The CDR3 region has the DNA TGCAGTGCTAGAGGCCCTCTAGCGGGAGGGAACAATGAGCAGTTCTTC. It encodes CSARGPLAGGNNEQFF.